This TCR beta chain was sequenced for a study of blood T cell repertoires in COVID-19 (dated by TCRdb to between 2020 and 2021). Broadly, across the study: Samples covering the acute and convalescent phases of COVID-19 were provided by collaborators in the United States, Italy and Spain. The prospective study material was composed of cDNA or gDNA derived from T cells, B-cell-depleted T cells, or PBMCs. Deeply sampled blood TCRbeta repertoires from subjects exposed to, actively infected with, or recovered from COVID-19 were included in the dataset. The repertoires were released in a freely available public database intended as a resource for research on the immune response to SARS-CoV-2. Samples were obtained from the ongoing ImmuneRACE study (first 160 participants) and from over 1,000 subjects provided by 6 global collaborators. Sample metadata almost always included a de-identified subject ID, COVID-19 status, age in years and sex. Where available, HLA class I and class II types were taken from metadata supplied by the sample provider and were not determined by assay-based typing.

Summary of the overall study and its limitations: Clinical and demographic metadata were provided uncurated, with the amount varying by source and participant.

Remarks on this clone: Its antigen is not yet known. The sample holds no much larger clone one base away, and base qualities are not on file.

At the junction V is shortened by 6 bases and J by 11 bases, with 19 bases in between. The CDR3, cysteine through phenylalanine, is 14 amino acids long. Only CDR3 DNA is held: 42 bases, read in frame from base 1. The germline V gene provides CDR1 MNHEY and CDR2 SVGAGI. Each collaborating institution followed its own protocols to collect whole blood in K2EDTA tubes. For TCRbeta analysis, collaborators shipped samples as frozen whole blood, isolated PBMCs, or DNA extracted from either of those sample types. TCRbeta CDR3 regions were amplified from genomic DNA by means of the immunoSEQ Assay, a bias-controlled multiplex PCR. The authors' pipeline ran thus. Nucleated cell counts per sample were estimated from amplification of reference gene primers within the assay. To quantify the absolute abundance of each unique TCRbeta CDR3 rearrangement, sequence reads were collapsed and filtered. For each sample, productive Simpson clonality was calculated as the square root of Simpson's diversity index over productive rearrangements. TCRdb provides this immuneACCESS table in a form limited to in-frame rearrangements. Some clones are lacking; in checked studies, under half of them reflect an unresolved V gene, and why the rest are absent is not known. The V and J calls and the clone size are those of that table, but D and trimming were determined from the DNA. A total of some 220,000 clones appear in this sample, less than 90% of them only once. Of the sample, 18% is held by the ten largest clones.

The sample consisted of peripheral blood. This receptor was obtained from an elderly woman with active or convalescent COVID-19. The rearranged segments are TRBV6-5 and TRBJ1-4; TRBD1 could be the D gene, as 6 bases match. The CDR3 region reads CASRPLTGFGKLFF. The sequenced DNA: TGTGCCAGCAGGCCATTAACAGGGTTCGGGAAACTGTTTTTT.